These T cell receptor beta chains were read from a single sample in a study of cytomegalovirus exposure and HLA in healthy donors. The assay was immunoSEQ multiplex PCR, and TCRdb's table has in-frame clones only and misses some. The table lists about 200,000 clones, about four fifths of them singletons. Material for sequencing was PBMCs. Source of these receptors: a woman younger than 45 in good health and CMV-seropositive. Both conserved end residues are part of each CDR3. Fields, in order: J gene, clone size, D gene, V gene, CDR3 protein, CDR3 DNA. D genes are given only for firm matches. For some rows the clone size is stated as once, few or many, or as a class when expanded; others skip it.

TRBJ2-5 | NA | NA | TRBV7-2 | CASSYRGQETQYF | TGTGCCAGCAGCTATCGGGGTCAAGAGACCCAGTACTTC
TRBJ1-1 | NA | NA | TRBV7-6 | CASSLGPGVNTEAFF | TGTGCCAGCAGCTTAGGGCCAGGGGTAAACACTGAAGCTTTCTTT
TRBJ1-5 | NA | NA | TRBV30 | CAWSRRGGLNQPQHF | TGTGCCTGGAGTAGGAGAGGTGGACTCAATCAGCCCCAGCATTTT
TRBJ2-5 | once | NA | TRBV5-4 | CASSISGTGETQYF | TGTGCCAGCAGCATCTCCGGGACTGGAGAGACCCAGTACTTC
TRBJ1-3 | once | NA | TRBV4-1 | CASSLAAGNTIYF | TGCGCCAGCAGCCTCGCGGCGGGAAACACCATATATTTT
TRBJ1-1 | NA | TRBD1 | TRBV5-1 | CASSFTGDTEAFF | TGCGCCAGCAGCTTCACAGGGGACACTGAAGCTTTCTTT
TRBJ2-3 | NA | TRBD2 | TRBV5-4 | CASSYQVAGARYF | TGTGCCAGCAGCTACCAGGTAGCGGGGGCTCGGTATTTT
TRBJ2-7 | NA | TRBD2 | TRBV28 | CASSPTGLGLAGSFDEQYF | TGTGCCAGCAGCCCGACAGGTTTAGGACTAGCGGGTTCCTTCGACGAGCAGTACTTC
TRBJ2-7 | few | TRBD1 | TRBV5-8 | CASSSLRTGAFYEQYF | TGTGCCAGCAGCTCTTTAAGGACAGGGGCTTTCTACGAGCAGTACTTC
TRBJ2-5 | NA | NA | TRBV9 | CASSVGTGMGETQYF | TGTGCCAGCAGCGTAGGGACTGGGATGGGAGAGACCCAGTACTTC
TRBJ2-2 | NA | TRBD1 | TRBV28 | CASSSGQFTGELFF | TGTGCCAGCAGTTCGGGACAGTTCACCGGGGAGCTGTTTTTT
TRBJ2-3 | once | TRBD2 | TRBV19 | CASSSTGGVNRRTQYF | TGTGCCAGTAGCTCCACGGGGGGGGTTAACCGGCGTACGCAGTATTTT
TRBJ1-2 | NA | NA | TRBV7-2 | CASSLVSGLNTF | TGTGCCAGCAGCTTAGTCTCAGGGTTGAACACCTTC
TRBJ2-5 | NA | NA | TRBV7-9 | CASSQRGETQYF | TGTGCCAGCAGTCAACGGGGGGAGACCCAGTACTTC
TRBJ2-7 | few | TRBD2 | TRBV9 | CASSVAGTSYDVQYF | TGTGCCAGCAGCGTAGCCGGGACTAGCTACGATGTGCAGTACTTC
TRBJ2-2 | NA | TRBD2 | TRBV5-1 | CASSVLPSGTGELFF | TGCGCCAGCAGCGTTCTCCCTAGCGGGACCGGGGAGCTGTTTTTT
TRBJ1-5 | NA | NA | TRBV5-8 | CASSSGTHSNQPQHF | TGTGCCAGCAGCTCCGGGACACATTCCAATCAGCCCCAGCATTTT
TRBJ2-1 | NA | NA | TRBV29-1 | CSAQVRGQYNEQFF | TGCAGCGCCCAGGTCAGGGGCCAATACAATGAGCAGTTCTTC
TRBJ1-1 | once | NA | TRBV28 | CASTSGFDTEAFF | TGTGCCAGCACTTCAGGGTTTGACACTGAAGCTTTCTTT
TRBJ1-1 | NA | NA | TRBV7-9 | CASSLGGDNTEAFF | TGTGCCAGCAGCTTAGGAGGAGATAACACTGAAGCTTTCTTT
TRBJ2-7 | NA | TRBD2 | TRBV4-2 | CASSQDLAGGGYEQYF | TGTGCCAGCAGCCAAGACCTAGCGGGAGGCGGGTACGAGCAGTACTTC
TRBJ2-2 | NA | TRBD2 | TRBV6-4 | CASRGLNTGELFF | TGTGCCAGCAGGGGACTAAACACCGGGGAGCTGTTTTTT
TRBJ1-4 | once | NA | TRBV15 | CATSALGGLGEKLFF | TGTGCCACCAGCGCTCTGGGGGGGCTGGGTGAAAAACTGTTTTTT
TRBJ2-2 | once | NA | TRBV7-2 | CASSFRRGNTGELFF | TGTGCCAGCAGCTTCCGACGGGGGAACACCGGGGAGCTGTTTTTT
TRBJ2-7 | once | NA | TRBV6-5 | CASTQPETYEQYF | TGTGCCAGCACCCAACCGGAGACCTACGAGCAGTACTTC
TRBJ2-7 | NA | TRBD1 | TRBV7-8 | CASSFATGGGYEQYF | TGTGCCAGCAGCTTCGCCACAGGGGGAGGCTACGAGCAGTACTTC
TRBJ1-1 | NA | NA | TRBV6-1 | CASIDNYEAFF | TGTGCCAGCATCGACAATTATGAAGCTTTCTTT
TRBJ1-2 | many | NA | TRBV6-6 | CASSYDSINYGYTF | TGTGCCAGCAGTTACGACAGCATTAACTATGGCTACACCTTC
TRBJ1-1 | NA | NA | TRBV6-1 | CASYRNGKAEAFF | TGTGCCAGCTACAGGAATGGTAAAGCTGAAGCTTTCTTT
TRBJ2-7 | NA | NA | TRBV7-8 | CASSSDGRSSYEQYF | TGTGCCAGCAGCTCCGACGGGAGAAGCTCCTACGAGCAGTACTTC
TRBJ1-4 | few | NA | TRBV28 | CASSFQGGGEKLFF | TGTGCCAGCAGTTTCCAGGGAGGTGGGGAAAAACTGTTTTTT
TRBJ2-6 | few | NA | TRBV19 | CAVETSGANVLTF | TGTGCCGTTGAGACTTCTGGGGCCAACGTCCTGACTTTC
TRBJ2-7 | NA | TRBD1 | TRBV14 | CASSQGSGQGAYEQYF | TGTGCCAGCAGCCAAGGTTCGGGGCAGGGGGCCTACGAGCAGTACTTC
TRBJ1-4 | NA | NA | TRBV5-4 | CASGAAGNEKLFF | TGTGCCAGCGGCGCGGCCGGTAATGAAAAACTGTTTTTT
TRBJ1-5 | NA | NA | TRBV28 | CATVLPYGDNQPQHF | TGTGCCACCGTCCTCCCATACGGGGACAATCAGCCCCAGCATTTT
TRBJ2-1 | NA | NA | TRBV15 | CATSPSLYNEQFF | TGTGCCACCAGCCCTAGCCTCTACAATGAGCAGTTCTTC
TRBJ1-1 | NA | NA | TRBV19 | CASSIGQGNTEAFF | TGTGCCAGTAGTATCGGCCAGGGTAACACTGAAGCTTTCTTT
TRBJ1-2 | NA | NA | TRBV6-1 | CASSETVIYGYTF | TGTGCCAGCAGTGAAACAGTGATCTATGGCTACACCTTC
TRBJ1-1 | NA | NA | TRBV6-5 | CASSAGDTALGAFF | TGTGCCAGCAGCGCTGGGGACACCGCCTTAGGGGCTTTCTTT
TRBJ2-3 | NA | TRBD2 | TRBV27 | CASSSAPGRGTDTQYF | TGTGCCAGCAGTTCCGCCCCGGGGAGGGGCACAGATACGCAGTATTTT
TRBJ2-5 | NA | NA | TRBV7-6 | CASSLSGGQETQYF | TGTGCCAGCAGCCTCTCCGGGGGACAAGAGACCCAGTACTTC
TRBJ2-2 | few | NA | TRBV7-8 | CASSLDALSTGELFF | TGTGCCAGCAGCTTAGATGCCCTAAGCACCGGGGAGCTGTTTTTT
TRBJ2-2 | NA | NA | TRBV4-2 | CASSQDGSGDTGELFF | TGTGCCAGCAGCCAAGACGGGAGTGGGGACACCGGGGAGCTGTTTTTT
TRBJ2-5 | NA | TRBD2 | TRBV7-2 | CASSAPGLPVTQYF | TGTGCCAGCAGCGCCCCGGGACTACCTGTGACCCAGTACTTC
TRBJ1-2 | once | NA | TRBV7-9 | CSSSDRDYGYTF | TGTTCCAGCAGCGACAGAGACTATGGCTACACCTTC
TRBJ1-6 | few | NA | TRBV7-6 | CASSLGGFGSPLHF | TGTGCCAGCAGCTTAGGAGGGTTTGGTTCACCCCTCCACTTT
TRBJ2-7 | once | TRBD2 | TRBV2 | CASRVQREAYEQYF | TGTGCCAGCAGGGTCCAGCGGGAGGCCTACGAGCAGTACTTC
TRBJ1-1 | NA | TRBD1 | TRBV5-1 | CASSLEAGGHTEAFF | TGCGCCAGCAGCTTGGAGGCAGGGGGCCACACTGAAGCTTTCTTT
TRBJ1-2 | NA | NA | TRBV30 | CAWSSFTPDYGYTF | TGTGCCTGGAGTTCCTTTACACCAGACTATGGCTACACCTTC
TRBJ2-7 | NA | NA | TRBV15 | CATSRALDYEQYF | TGTGCCACCAGCAGAGCCCTAGACTACGAGCAGTACTTC
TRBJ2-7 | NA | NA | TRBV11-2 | CASSLRGLANEQYF | TGTGCCAGCAGCTTAAGAGGGTTGGCCAACGAGCAGTACTTC
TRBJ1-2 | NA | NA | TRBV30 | CAWCRDIGYGYTF | TGTGCCTGGTGCCGAGACATAGGCTATGGCTACACCTTC
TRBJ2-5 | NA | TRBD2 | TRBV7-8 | CASSLGLAGIWQETQYF | TGTGCCAGCAGCCTGGGACTAGCGGGTATTTGGCAAGAGACCCAGTACTTC
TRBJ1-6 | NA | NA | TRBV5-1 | CASSLGGLGNSPLHF | TGCGCCAGCAGCTTGGGGGGGCTTGGTAATTCACCCCTCCACTTT
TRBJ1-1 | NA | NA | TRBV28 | CASSLGGREAFF | TGTGCCAGCAGTTTAGGAGGGCGTGAAGCTTTCTTT
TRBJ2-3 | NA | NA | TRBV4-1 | CASAITGRGPSTDTQYF | TGCGCCAGCGCCATTACGGGGCGGGGGCCTAGCACAGATACGCAGTATTTT
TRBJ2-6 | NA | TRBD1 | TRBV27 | CASSQYRGQENSGANVLTF | TGTGCCAGCAGTCAATACAGGGGACAGGAGAACTCTGGGGCCAACGTCCTGACTTTC
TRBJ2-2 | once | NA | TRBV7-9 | CASSLGGPSSGELFF | TGTGCCAGCAGCTTAGGGGGGCCCTCGTCCGGGGAGCTGTTTTTT
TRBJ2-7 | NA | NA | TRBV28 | CASSLSRDFYEQYF | TGTGCCAGCAGTTTATCCAGGGACTTCTACGAGCAGTACTTC